The present T cell receptor (beta chain) was sequenced within a study of cytomegalovirus exposure and HLA in healthy donors. About the research overall: A subsequent analysis reported that the roughly 120 validation repertoires were produced on the same platform that had also been used for the 666 first-cohort repertoires.

The CDR3 runs to 13 residues. V was shortened by 5 bases and J by 5 bases, with 13 bases between the two germline ends. The germline V gene encodes CDR1 LNHDA and CDR2 SQIVND (reference sequence). TCRdb's copy holds only in-frame clones and misses some; the assay was immunoSEQ multiplex PCR. This repertoire shows approximately 46,000 clones, 92% found once; its top ten account for about 1.5%. This clonotype originated in a man between 18 and 29 years old in good health and CMV-seronegative. The chain employs TRBV19 and TRBJ2-7; tentatively, D is TRBD2 (5 bases). Sequencing input: PBMCs. CDR3 protein: CASSLGRSHEQYF. Here the CDR3 DNA reads TGTGCCAGTAGTTTAGGGAGATCCCACGAGCAGTACTTC.